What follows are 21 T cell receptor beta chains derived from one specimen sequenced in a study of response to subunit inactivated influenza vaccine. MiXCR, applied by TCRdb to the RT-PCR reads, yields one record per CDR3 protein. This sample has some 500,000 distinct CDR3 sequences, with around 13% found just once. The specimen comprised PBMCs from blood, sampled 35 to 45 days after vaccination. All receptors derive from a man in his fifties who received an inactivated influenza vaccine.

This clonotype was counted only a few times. In DNA, the CDR3 is TGTGCCAGCAGCTTCACAGGTACCGCCTCCTACGAGCAGTACTTC. This gives the protein CASSFTGTASYEQYF. The chain is built from TRBV7-8 and TRBJ2-7, with a weak D call TRBD1 (5 bases). V lost 3 bases, J lost 0 bases, and 12 bases lay in between. CDR1 SGHVS and CDR2 FQNEAQ come from the germline V gene. The CDR3 sequence is 15 residues long.

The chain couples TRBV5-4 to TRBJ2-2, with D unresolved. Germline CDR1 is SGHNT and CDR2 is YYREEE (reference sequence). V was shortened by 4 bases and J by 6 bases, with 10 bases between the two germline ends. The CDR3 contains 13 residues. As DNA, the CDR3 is TGTGCCAGCAGCGCAAACCGAGCCGGGGAGCTGTTTTTT. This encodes CASSANRAGELFF.

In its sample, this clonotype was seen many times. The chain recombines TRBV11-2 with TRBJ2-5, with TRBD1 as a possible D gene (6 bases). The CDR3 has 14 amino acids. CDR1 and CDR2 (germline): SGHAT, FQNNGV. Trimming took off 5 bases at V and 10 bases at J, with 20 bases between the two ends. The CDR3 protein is CASSRYRKQGDQYF. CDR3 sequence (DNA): TGTGCCAGCAGCCGGTATAGAAAACAGGGAGACCAGTACTTC.

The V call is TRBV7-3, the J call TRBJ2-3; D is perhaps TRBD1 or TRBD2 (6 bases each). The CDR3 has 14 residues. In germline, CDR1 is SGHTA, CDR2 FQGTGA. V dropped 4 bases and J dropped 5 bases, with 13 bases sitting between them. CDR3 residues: CASSSRGLGDTQYF. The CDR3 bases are TGTGCCAGCAGCTCCCGGGGGCTGGGAGATACGCAGTATTTT.

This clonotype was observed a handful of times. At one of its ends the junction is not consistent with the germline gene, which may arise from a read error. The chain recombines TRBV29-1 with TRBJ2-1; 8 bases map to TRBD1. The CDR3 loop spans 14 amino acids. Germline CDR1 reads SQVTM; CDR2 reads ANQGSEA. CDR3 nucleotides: TGCAGCGTTTCCGGGACAGGAACTTCCAATGGGCAGTTCTTC. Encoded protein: CSVSGTGTSNGQFF.

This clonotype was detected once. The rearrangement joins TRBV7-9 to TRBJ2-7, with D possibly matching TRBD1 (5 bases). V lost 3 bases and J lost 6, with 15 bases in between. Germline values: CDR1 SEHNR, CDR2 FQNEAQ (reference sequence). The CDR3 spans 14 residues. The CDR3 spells CASSLGHGNSEQYF. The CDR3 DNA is TGTGCCAGCAGCTTGGGGCACGGCAATAGCGAGCAGTACTTC. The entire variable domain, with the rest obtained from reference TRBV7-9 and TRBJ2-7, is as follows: DTGVSQNPRHKITKRGQNVTFRCDPISEHNRLYWYRQTLGQGPEFLTYFQNEAQLEKSRLLSDRFSAERPKGSFSTLEIQRTEQGDSAMYLCASSLGHGNSEQYFGPGTRLTVT.

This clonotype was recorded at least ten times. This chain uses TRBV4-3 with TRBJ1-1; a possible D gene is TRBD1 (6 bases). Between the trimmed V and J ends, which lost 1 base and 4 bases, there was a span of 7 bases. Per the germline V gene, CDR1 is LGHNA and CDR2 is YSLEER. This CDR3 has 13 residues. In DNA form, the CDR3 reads TGCGCCAGCAGCCAAGCCAGGGGCACTGAAGCTTTCTTT. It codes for CASSQARGTEAFF.

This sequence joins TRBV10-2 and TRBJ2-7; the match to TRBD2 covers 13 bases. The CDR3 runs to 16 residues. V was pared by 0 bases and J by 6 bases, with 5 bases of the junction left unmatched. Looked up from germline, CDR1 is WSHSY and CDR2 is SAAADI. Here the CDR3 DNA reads TGCGCCAGCAGTGAGTCAAGGACTAGCGGGAGTGTCGAGCAGTACTTC. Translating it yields CASSESRTSGSVEQYF.

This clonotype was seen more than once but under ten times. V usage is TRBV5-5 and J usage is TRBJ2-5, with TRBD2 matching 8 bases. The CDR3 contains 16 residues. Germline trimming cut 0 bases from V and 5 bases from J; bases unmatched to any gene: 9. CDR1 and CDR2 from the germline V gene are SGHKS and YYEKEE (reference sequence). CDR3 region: CASSLAGTSIWETQYF. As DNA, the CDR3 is TGTGCCAGCAGCTTGGCCGGGACTAGTATATGGGAGACCCAGTACTTC.

This CDR3 is CSVGPEGPETQYF. In DNA form, the CDR3 reads TGCAGCGTAGGCCCTGAGGGACCCGAGACCCAGTACTTC. The chain joins TRBV29-1 to TRBJ2-5; the D call may be TRBD1 or TRBD2 (5 bases each). CDR1 and CDR2 from the germline V gene are SQVTM and ANQGSEA. V lost 6 bases to trimming and J lost 5 bases, with 16 bases between them. This CDR3 has 13 amino acids.

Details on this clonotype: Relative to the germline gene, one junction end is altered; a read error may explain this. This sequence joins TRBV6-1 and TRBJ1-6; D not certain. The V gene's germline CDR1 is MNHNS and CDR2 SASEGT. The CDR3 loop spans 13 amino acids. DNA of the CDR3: TGTGCCAGCAGTGAAAGTTGGGCAGCTTGGGCAGCCTTT. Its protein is CASSESWAAWAAF.

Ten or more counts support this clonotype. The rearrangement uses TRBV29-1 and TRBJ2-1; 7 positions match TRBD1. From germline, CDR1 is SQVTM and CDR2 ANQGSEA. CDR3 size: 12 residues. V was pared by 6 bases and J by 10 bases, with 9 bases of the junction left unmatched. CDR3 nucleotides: TGCAGCGTGGGACCCGGGACAGACGAGCAGTTCTTC. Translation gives CSVGPGTDEQFF.

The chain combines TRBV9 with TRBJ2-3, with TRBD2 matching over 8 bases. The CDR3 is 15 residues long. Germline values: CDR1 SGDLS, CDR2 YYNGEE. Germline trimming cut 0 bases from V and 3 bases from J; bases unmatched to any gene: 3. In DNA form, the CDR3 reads TGTGCCAGCAGCGTAGCGGGAGGGAGGACAGATACGCAGTATTTT. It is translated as CASSVAGGRTDTQYF.

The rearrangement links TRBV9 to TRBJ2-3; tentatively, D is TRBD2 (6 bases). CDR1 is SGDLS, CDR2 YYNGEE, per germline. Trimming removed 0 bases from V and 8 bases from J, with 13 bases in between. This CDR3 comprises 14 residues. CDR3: CASSVVGTQGTQYF. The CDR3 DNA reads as TGTGCCAGCAGCGTAGTAGGGACTCAGGGTACGCAGTATTTT.

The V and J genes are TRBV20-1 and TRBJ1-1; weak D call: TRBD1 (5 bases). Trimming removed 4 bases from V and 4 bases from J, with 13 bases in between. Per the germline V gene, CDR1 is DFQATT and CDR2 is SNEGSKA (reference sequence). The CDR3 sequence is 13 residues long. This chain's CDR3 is CSATRVLATEAFF. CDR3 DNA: TGCAGTGCTACCAGGGTCCTAGCCACTGAAGCTTTCTTT.

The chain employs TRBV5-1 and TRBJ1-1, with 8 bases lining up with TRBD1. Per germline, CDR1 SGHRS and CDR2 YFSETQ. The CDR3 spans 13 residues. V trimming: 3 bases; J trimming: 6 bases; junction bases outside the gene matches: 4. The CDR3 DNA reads TGCGCCAGCAGCTCTACAGGGGGAGCTGAAGCTTTCTTT. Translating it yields CASSSTGGAEAFF. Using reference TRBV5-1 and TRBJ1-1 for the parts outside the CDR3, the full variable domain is KAGVTQTPRYLIKTRGQQVTLSCSPISGHRSVSWYQQTPGQGLQFLFEYFSETQRNKGNFPGRFSGRQFSNSRSEMNVSTLELGDSALYLCASSSTGGAEAFFGQGTRLTVV.

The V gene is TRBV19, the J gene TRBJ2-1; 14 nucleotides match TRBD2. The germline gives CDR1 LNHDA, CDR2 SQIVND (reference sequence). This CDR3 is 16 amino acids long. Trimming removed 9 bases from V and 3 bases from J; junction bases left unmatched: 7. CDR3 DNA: TGTGCCAGCCGAACCGGACTAGCGGGAGGCTACAATGAGCAGTTCTTC. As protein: CASRTGLAGGYNEQFF.

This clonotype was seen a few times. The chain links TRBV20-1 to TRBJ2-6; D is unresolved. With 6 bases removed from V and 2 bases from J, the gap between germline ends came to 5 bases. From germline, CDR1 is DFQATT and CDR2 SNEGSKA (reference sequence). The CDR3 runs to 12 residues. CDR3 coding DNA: TGCAGTGCCCACCCTGGGGCCAACGTCCTGACTTTC. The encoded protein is CSAHPGANVLTF.

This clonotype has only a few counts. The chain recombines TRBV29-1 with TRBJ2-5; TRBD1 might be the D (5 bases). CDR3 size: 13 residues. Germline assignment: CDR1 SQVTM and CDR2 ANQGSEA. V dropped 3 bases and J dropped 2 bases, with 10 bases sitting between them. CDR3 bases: TGCAGCGTTGAGTACAGGTTACAAGAGACCCAGTACTTC. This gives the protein CSVEYRLQETQYF.

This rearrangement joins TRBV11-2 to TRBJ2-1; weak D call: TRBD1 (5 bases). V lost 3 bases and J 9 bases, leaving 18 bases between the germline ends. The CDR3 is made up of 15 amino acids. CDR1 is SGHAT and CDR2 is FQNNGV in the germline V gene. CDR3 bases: TGTGCCAGCAGCTTGCTGGCAGGGCTGGGCGGTGAGCAGTTCTTC. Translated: CASSLLAGLGGEQFF.

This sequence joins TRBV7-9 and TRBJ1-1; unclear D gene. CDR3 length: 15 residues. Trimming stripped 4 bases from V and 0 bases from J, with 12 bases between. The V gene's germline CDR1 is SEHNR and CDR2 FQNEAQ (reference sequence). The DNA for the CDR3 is TGTGCCAGCAGCTACCCTACGATAATGAACACTGAAGCTTTCTTT. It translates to CASSYPTIMNTEAFF.